This T cell receptor (beta chain) originates from a study of blood T cells in healthy people across ages. Study findings and constraints: Older individuals had lower TCR beta diversity per million T cells (the decline was roughly linear). Long-lived and aged donors differed, with more naive CD4+ cells and higher diversity in the long-lived.

Sample-barcoded 5' priming and a J-beta primer mix drove a second PCR of about 6 to 12 cycles. One entry per CDR3 protein, called by TCRdb with MiXCR from the 5' RACE reads. The data hold about 1.8 million distinct CDR3 sequences, with 49% observed a single time. Concerning this clonotype itself: Its antigen is undetermined.

The sequenced sample consisted of blood. The clonotype comes from a woman in her forties in good health.

The CDR3 here is CASSQETVNEKLFF. Here the CDR3 DNA reads TGTGCCAGCAGCCAAGAAACGGTCAATGAAAAACTGTTTTTT. The rearrangement uses TRBV4-2 and TRBJ1-4; no firm D call. In germline, CDR1 is LGHNA, CDR2 YNFKEQ. This CDR3 has 14 amino acids. Deletions cut 0 bases from V and 5 bases from J, with 7 bases between.